Below, 18 T cell receptor beta chains from the same sample are listed, as sequenced in a study of shared clonotypes between healthy human individuals. TCRdb's table, derived via immunoSEQ multiplex PCR, lists solely in-frame clones and lacks some. The data contain more than 1.2 million clones, approximately 98.5% of them singletons. Material for sequencing was naive CD4+ T cells sorted from blood. Subset: CD45RA+ positively selected. The receptors derive from a man aged 25 to 40 in good health.

As regards this clone: This specimen includes other DNA sequences encoding the same CDR3. V and J are TRBV30 and TRBJ2-3; maybe TRBD2 (5 bases). The CDR3 contains 12 residues. CDR1 is GTSNPN and CDR2 is SVGIG in the germline V gene (reference sequence). Trimming took 5 bases from V and 1 from J, leaving 7 bases between them. The CDR3 here is CAWEGGTDTQYF. CDR3 DNA: TGTGCCTGGGAGGGTGGCACAGATACGCAGTATTTT.

V gene TRBV7-8 combines with J gene TRBJ1-5, with D possibly being TRBD1 (5 bases). Germline V gives CDR1 SGHVS, CDR2 FQNEAQ. CDR3 length equals 16 residues. V was clipped by 1 base and J by 3 bases, with 13 bases between them. The CDR3 sequence is CASSLEGLGNNQPQHF. In nucleotides, the CDR3 is TGTGCCAGCAGCTTAGAGGGGCTGGGTAACAATCAGCCCCAGCATTTT.

J is TRBJ2-5 and V is TRBV11-3; 7 bases are a match to TRBD1. Germline loops: CDR1 SGHNT, CDR2 YENEEA. Losses at the gene ends were 6 bases for V and 0 bases for J; bases not matched to a gene: 4. There are 14 residues in the CDR3. As DNA, the CDR3 is TGTGCCAGCAGTTACGGACAGGACCAAGAGACCCAGTACTTC. Translation gives CASSYGQDQETQYF.

Turning to this clone: Other DNA sequences of this sample code for an identical CDR3. This chain joins TRBV5-1 and TRBJ2-3, with 9 bases aligning to TRBD2. Trimming removed 5 bases from V and 1 base from J; junction bases left unmatched: 2. The CDR3 runs to 14 residues. Germline V gives CDR1 SGHRS, CDR2 YFSETQ. CDR3 nucleotides: TGCGCCAGCAGTGTAGCGGGGGGCACAGATACGCAGTATTTT. As protein: CASSVAGGTDTQYF.

Notes on this clone: The sample has other DNA sequences that encode this CDR3 too. The V and J genes are TRBV5-1 and TRBJ2-1; 7 positions agree with TRBD1. CDR1 and CDR2 (germline): SGHRS, YFSETQ. This CDR3 has 14 residues. J was trimmed by 2 bases and V by 2 bases; bases with no gene match: 1. CDR3 sequence (DNA): TGCGCCAGCAGCTTAGGGACAGCCTACAATGAGCAGTTCTTC. Translated, it gives CASSLGTAYNEQFF.

This clone was seen just once. CDR3 residues: CSVEESKYGTANQPQHF. The CDR3, as DNA: TGCAGCGTTGAAGAGAGCAAATATGGGACAGCAAATCAGCCCCAGCATTTT. This sequence joins TRBV29-1 and TRBJ1-5, with 7 bases identical to TRBD1. There are 17 residues in the CDR3. The J segment lost 4 bases and the V segment lost 0 bases, leaving 12 bases of the junction unmatched. CDR1 is SQVTM, CDR2 ANQGSEA, per germline.

V gene TRBV5-1 combines with J gene TRBJ1-1, with TRBD1 matching over 10 bases. CDR3 size: 15 residues. Germline values: CDR1 SGHRS, CDR2 YFSETQ. J lost 1 base, V lost 5 bases, and 5 bases had no gene match. The DNA for the CDR3 is TGCGCCAGCAGGTCGACAGGGGGCGAGAACACTGAAGCTTTCTTT. This codes for CASRSTGGENTEAFF.

This clone was found once. The V and J genes are TRBV30 and TRBJ1-2; weak D call: TRBD1 (5 bases). V lost 1 base and J lost 0, with 12 bases in between. This CDR3 is built from 15 residues. Germline V gene lookup returns CDR1 GTSNPN and CDR2 SVGIG (reference sequence). The CDR3 sequence: CAWSGAIRANYGYTF. For the CDR3, the DNA is TGTGCCTGGAGTGGAGCAATCAGGGCTAACTATGGCTACACCTTC.

V usage is TRBV27 and J usage is TRBJ2-1, with 10 bases identical to TRBD2. CDR1 is MNHEY and CDR2 is SMNVEV in the germline V gene (reference sequence). The J segment lost 3 bases and the V segment lost 3 bases, leaving 5 bases of the junction unmatched. The CDR3 contains 16 residues. The CDR3 loop is CASSFPASGGYNEQFF. As DNA, the CDR3 is TGTGCCAGCAGTTTCCCCGCTAGCGGGGGCTACAATGAGCAGTTCTTC.

This chain connects TRBV5-5 to TRBJ2-3; D not resolved. Trimming pared 4 bases from V and 2 bases from J, leaving 17 bases between. CDR3 length: 16 residues. In germline, CDR1 is SGHKS, CDR2 YYEKEE (reference sequence). For the CDR3, the DNA is TGTGCCAGCAGCCCCAGTCCCGCGGAGTTCACAGATACGCAGTATTTT. Translating gives CASSPSPAEFTDTQYF.

This chain links TRBV28 with TRBJ2-5, with 7 bases aligning to TRBD1. The CDR3 has 16 residues. V lost 5 bases and J lost 5; bases outside the gene matches: 14. Per the germline V gene, CDR1 is MDHEN and CDR2 is SYDVKM. In nucleotides, the CDR3 is TGTGCCAGCAGTCCCTACGGGACAGAAATTGAGGAGACCCAGTACTTC. This sequence encodes CASSPYGTEIEETQYF.

The chain employs TRBV30 and TRBJ2-3, with 7 nucleotides matching TRBD1. The germline gives CDR1 GTSNPN, CDR2 SVGIG (reference sequence). This CDR3 is 15 amino acids long. J gave up 2 bases and V 0 bases, and 5 bases lay outside the gene matches. DNA for the CDR3: TGTGCCTGGAGTGTCTGGGGACAGCCCACAGATACGCAGTATTTT. It is translated as CAWSVWGQPTDTQYF.

The rearrangement uses TRBV2 and TRBJ2-7, with D possibly matching TRBD1 (5 bases). The CDR3 runs to 14 residues. Trimming cost V 5 bases and J 0 bases, with 11 bases left between them. Germline V lookup: CDR1 SNHLY, CDR2 FYNNEI. The CDR3 DNA reads as TGTGCCAGCAGTCCTACAGGTGTCTCCTACGAGCAGTACTTC. It specifies CASSPTGVSYEQYF.

The sample holds one count of this clone. V and J are TRBV5-1 and TRBJ2-7; 10 bases line up with TRBD2. From germline, CDR1 is SGHRS and CDR2 YFSETQ. There are 16 residues in the CDR3. V was pared by 3 bases and J by 2 bases, with 8 bases of the junction left unmatched. The CDR3 coding sequence is TGCGCCAGCAGCTCCGAGCGGACTAGCGGAACCTACGAGCAGTACTTC. This encodes CASSSERTSGTYEQYF.

The chain carries TRBV4-3 and TRBJ2-1; 10 bases are a match to TRBD2. The length of the CDR3 is 16 residues. CDR1 and CDR2 (germline): LGHNA, YSLEER. V dropped 3 bases and J dropped 8; count of bases not matched to a gene: 10. The DNA of the CDR3 is TGCGCCAGCAGCCAGAGCGGGAGGGGCACTGTCGATGAGCAGTTCTTC. Encoded protein: CASSQSGRGTVDEQFF.

The chain couples TRBV5-8 to TRBJ2-7; tentative D call: TRBD1 (6 bases). V lost 4 bases, J lost 0 bases, and 20 bases lay in between. CDR3 size: 17 residues. CDR1 is SGHTS and CDR2 is YDEGEE in the germline V gene. CDR3 DNA: TGTGCCAGCAGCCAACTAGAACAGGGCCAATACTCCTACGAGCAGTACTTC. This codes for CASSQLEQGQYSYEQYF.

This clone has just one count. The chain recombines TRBV5-1 with TRBJ1-1; the D is unclear. CDR1 is SGHRS and CDR2 is YFSETQ in the germline V gene. The length of the CDR3 is 16 residues. V dropped 0 bases and J dropped 0 bases, with 12 bases sitting between them. CDR3 coding DNA: TGCGCCAGCAGCTTGGCGCAGGTAGGGATGAACACTGAAGCTTTCTTT. The encoded protein is CASSLAQVGMNTEAFF. The full variable domain, rest sourced from reference TRBV5-1 and TRBJ1-1, is KAGVTQTPRYLIKTRGQQVTLSCSPISGHRSVSWYQQTPGQGLQFLFEYFSETQRNKGNFPGRFSGRQFSNSRSEMNVSTLELGDSALYLCASSLAQVGMNTEAFFGQGTRLTVV.

The V call is TRBV9, the J call TRBJ1-1, with 8 bases matching TRBD1. V lost 4 bases and J lost 0; bases outside the gene matches: 5. Germline lookup yields CDR1 SGDLS and CDR2 YYNGEE. The CDR3 spans 15 residues. The CDR3 region has the DNA TGTGCCAGCAGCAAACGGACAGGGATGAACACTGAAGCTTTCTTT. This gives the protein CASSKRTGMNTEAFF.